This T cell receptor (beta chain) was recorded in a study of blood T cell repertoires in COVID-19. Data came from immunoSEQ multiplex PCR; TCRdb stores just in-frame clones and leaves some out. The sample has tens of thousands of clones, over 65% seen once; the top ten hold approximately 12%. This CDR3 is built from 16 residues. V shed 5 bases and J shed 5 bases, with 18 bases lying between them. CDR1 is SEHNR, CDR2 FQNEAQ, per germline (reference sequence). Sequencing was carried out using peripheral blood. The clonotype comes from a human donor in a cohort sampled during active COVID-19. V gene TRBV7-9 combines with J gene TRBJ2-2; tentative D call: TRBD2 (5 bases). Here the CDR3 DNA reads TGTGCCAGCAGCAAGGGCCCCGACTACGTAACCGGGGAGCTGTTTTTT. It translates to CASSKGPDYVTGELFF.